Here is one T cell receptor beta chain with its context. What was amplified from RNA transcripts were TCR beta CDR3 regions. The HTBI primer set drove a first-round RT-PCR of the TCR CDR3. TCRdb reprocessed the multiplex PCR reads via MiXCR and lists one record per CDR3 protein. Of about half a million distinct CDR3 sequences listed, under 25% were seen once; the top ten hold 45% to 50%. The data belong to a study of T cells in Graves' hyperthyroidism and ophthalmopathy. V was shortened by 1 base and J by 1 base, with 4 bases between the two germline ends. The length of the CDR3 is 12 residues. CDR1 and CDR2 from the germline V gene are SQVTM and ANQGSEA.

The TCR comes from a woman aged 70-85 years with Graves' ophthalmopathy. The sample taken for sequencing was blood. The chain joins TRBV29-1 to TRBJ1-2; D not resolved. The CDR3 sequence: CSVEGINYGYTF. CDR3 DNA: TGCAGCGTTGAAGGAATTAACTATGGCTACACCTTC.